These 3 T cell receptor beta chains were all obtained from the same sample, sequenced in a study of Ad26.COV2.S vaccination and SARS-CoV-2 variants (dated by TCRdb to about 2021). Libraries were constructed by the immunoSEQ multiplex PCR assay. TCRdb re-hosts the immuneACCESS table, in-frame sequences only. Its copies lack some clones; in the studies checked, an unresolved V gene accounts for under half of them, and the cause for the rest is not known. The sample contains around 300,000 clones, roughly 90% of them found a single time. The top ten constitute about 10% of the sample. What this sample's treatment or condition label stands for: 15 to 20 received Ad26.COV2.S at low or high dose, single or two shots; about five received placebo; per-sample allocation not given. Repertoires of vaccine and placebo recipients were sequenced from samples taken on day 63 after the first injection. The specimen comprised peripheral blood, sampled in a trial of Ad26.COV2.S vaccine versus placebo. Receptors originate from a person between 18 and 59 years old who received the Ad26.COV2.S COVID-19 vaccine or a placebo.

The V and J genes are TRBV28 and TRBJ1-2; the D is unclear. Germline values: CDR1 MDHEN, CDR2 SYDVKM. Trimming removed 8 bases at V and 0 bases at J, with 7 bases between. This CDR3 is 12 amino acids long. The CDR3 DNA reads as TGTGCCAGCGAGCAAGCTAACTATGGCTACACCTTC. It translates to CASEQANYGYTF.

This rearrangement joins TRBV4-3 to TRBJ2-2, with TRBD2 identical over 7 bases. CDR1 is LGHNA, CDR2 YSLEER, per germline. V lost 0 bases to trimming and J lost 6 bases; unmatched junction nucleotides: 4. CDR3 length: 15 amino acids. CDR3 sequence (DNA): TGCGCCAGCAGCCAAGAAGGTGGGGGGGCCGGGGAGCTGTTTTTT. It yields the protein CASSQEGGGAGELFF.

This chain connects TRBV28 to TRBJ1-6; D unresolved. The CDR3 is made up of 12 amino acids. V lost 5 bases and J 8 bases, leaving 7 bases between the germline ends. Germline V gene data show CDR1 as MDHEN and CDR2 as SYDVKM. CDR3 loop: CASSPFDSPLHF. CDR3 nucleotides: TGTGCCAGCAGTCCGTTCGATTCACCCCTCCACTTT. Complete variable domain (other parts from reference TRBV28 and TRBJ1-6): DVKVTQSSRYLVKRTGEKVFLECVQDMDHENMFWYRQDPGLGLRLIYFSYDVKMKEKGDIPEGYSVSREKKERFSLILESASTNQTSMYLCASSPFDSPLHFGNGTRLTVT.